The 20 T cell receptor beta chains in this list originate from one sample, sequenced in a study of shared clonotypes between healthy human individuals. Only in-frame clones appear in the TCRdb table, and some are missing; sequencing was by immunoSEQ multiplex PCR. The data contain some 1.1 million clones, approximately 77% of them seen just once; the ten biggest clones take up about 0.89%. Sequenced sample: memory CD4+ T cells from PBMCs. Noted subset: CD45RA-negative fraction. The receptors stem from a man aged 18-30 years in good health. Some clones in this sample may be carry-over from other donors' samples.

The chain employs TRBV7-8 and TRBJ2-3; the D gene is possibly TRBD2 (5 bases). The CDR3 is made up of 14 amino acids. With 1 base removed from V and 3 bases from J, the gap between germline ends came to 8 bases. The germline CDR1 and CDR2 sequences are SGHVS and FQNEAQ. The CDR3 spells CASSLVGETDTQYF. The CDR3 DNA is TGTGCCAGCAGCTTAGTGGGAGAAACAGATACGCAGTATTTT.

The chain uses TRBV29-1 and TRBJ2-3; 10 positions match TRBD1. The CDR3 covers 18 residues. CDR1 and CDR2 from the germline V gene are SQVTM and ANQGSEA. CDR3: CSTAKGTGAEGSTDTQYF. The CDR3 region has the DNA TGCAGTACGGCCAAGGGGACAGGGGCAGAGGGGAGCACAGATACGCAGTATTTT.

This clone has only one observation. The V and J genes are TRBV27 and TRBJ1-1; 8 nucleotides line up with TRBD1. V shed 3 bases, J shed 5 bases, and the junction held 20 bases outside the gene matches. Germline V gene sequence: CDR1 MNHEY, CDR2 SMNVEV (reference sequence). The CDR3 totals 19 residues. This chain's CDR3 is CASSFKRIGRGQEGTEAFF. In nucleotides, the CDR3 is TGTGCCAGCAGTTTTAAGCGTATCGGCAGGGGGCAAGAAGGGACTGAAGCTTTCTTT.

V gene TRBV2 combines with J gene TRBJ2-1; D gene ambiguous. Germline values: CDR1 SNHLY, CDR2 FYNNEI. This CDR3 region has 15 residues. V dropped 3 bases and J dropped 4 bases, with 13 bases sitting between them. The CDR3: CASSEDRFNYNEQFF. The DNA for the CDR3 is TGTGCCAGCAGTGAGGATAGGTTCAATTACAATGAGCAGTTCTTC.

This chain joins TRBV28 and TRBJ1-1; D is uncertain. Germline V gives CDR1 MDHEN, CDR2 SYDVKM. Trimming removed 1 base at V and 1 base at J, with 13 bases between. This CDR3 region has 16 residues. CDR3 in amino acids: CASSLSRLTGNTEAFF. The CDR3 DNA sequence: TGTGCCAGCAGTTTATCCCGACTTACGGGGAACACTGAAGCTTTCTTT.

This chain uses TRBV19 with TRBJ2-7; 7 bases align to TRBD1. This CDR3 spans 16 amino acids. The germline CDR1 and CDR2 sequences are LNHDA and SQIVND (reference sequence). Unmatched junction bases numbered 12, after V lost 5 bases and J lost 2 bases. The CDR3 coding sequence is TGTGCCAGTAGTCCCAACCCCCGGCAGGGGGCCTACGAGCAGTACTTC. Residues: CASSPNPRQGAYEQYF.

This clone came up a few times. The V and J genes are TRBV18 and TRBJ1-2; no clear D. The CDR3 has 13 residues. The V end lost 0 bases, the J end lost 4 bases, and 6 bases lay between the germline ends. Germline V gives CDR1 KGHSH, CDR2 LQKENI. This CDR3 reads CASSPPSSYGYTF. CDR3 DNA: TGTGCCAGCTCACCACCGTCCAGCTATGGCTACACCTTC.

This clone was found once. The chain joins TRBV5-6 to TRBJ2-5, with TRBD1 matching over 7 bases. The CDR3 consists of 16 residues. Trimming took 0 bases from V and 5 from J; bases not matched to a gene: 10. Germline V lookup: CDR1 SGHDT, CDR2 YYEEEE. The CDR3 DNA is TGTGCCAGCAGCTTGGAGAGAGGGGGCGCAGCGGAGACCCAGTACTTC. Protein sequence: CASSLERGGAAETQYF.

The chain recombines TRBV5-4 with TRBJ1-2; a weak D match, TRBD1 (6 bases). The germline V gene encodes CDR1 SGHNT and CDR2 YYREEE (reference sequence). The V and J ends lost 0 bases and 4 bases respectively, with 16 bases between them. This CDR3 spans 16 amino acids. The CDR3 sequence: CASSLGGGPLPYGYTF. The CDR3 nucleotides are TGTGCCAGCAGCTTGGGAGGGGGGCCCCTTCCCTATGGCTACACCTTC.

This clone was found once. This chain uses TRBV27 with TRBJ1-1, with D possibly TRBD1 on 6 matching bases. This CDR3 comprises 17 residues. Germline lookup yields CDR1 MNHEY and CDR2 SMNVEV (reference sequence). V dropped 8 bases and J dropped 2 bases, with 24 bases sitting between them. The DNA of the CDR3 is TGTGCCAGCTCACCCTACGGGGGGGGCATAGGAAACACTGAAGCTTTCTTT. Its protein is CASSPYGGGIGNTEAFF.

The chain joins TRBV6-5 to TRBJ2-7; 10 bases are a match to TRBD2. V shed 6 bases, J shed 3 bases, and the junction held 5 bases outside the gene matches. Germline CDR1 is MNHEY and CDR2 is SVGAGI. There are 14 residues in the CDR3. The CDR3 coding sequence is TGTGCCAGCAGAATAGCGGGGGGATACTACGAGCAGTACTTC. Translated: CASRIAGGYYEQYF.

V and J are TRBV6-6 and TRBJ2-5; D possibly matches TRBD1 or TRBD2 (6 bases each). V lost 6 bases and J lost 5, with 10 bases in between. Germline V CDR1 and CDR2: MNHNY, SVGAGI (reference sequence). This CDR3 is built from 12 residues. The CDR3 sequence: CASSRGGETQYF. The CDR3 nucleotides read TGTGCCAGCAGCAGAGGGGGGGAGACCCAGTACTTC.

The table lists this clone with a count of one. The chain uses TRBV2 and TRBJ1-3; D is possibly TRBD1 (5 bases). Trimming pared 3 bases from V and 1 base from J, leaving 13 bases between. The CDR3 loop spans 16 amino acids. Germline V CDR1 and CDR2: SNHLY, FYNNEI. The DNA for the CDR3 is TGTGCCAGCAGTGACCGCCCAGGGATTTCTGGAAACACCATATATTTT. Protein: CASSDRPGISGNTIYF.

The chain combines TRBV5-1 with TRBJ2-1; D is possibly TRBD2 (6 bases). Germline lookup yields CDR1 SGHRS and CDR2 YFSETQ. The CDR3 consists of 15 residues. Trimming took off 5 bases at V and 3 bases at J, with 15 bases between the two ends. CDR3 protein: CASRGSRESYNEQFF. The CDR3 DNA reads as TGCGCCAGCAGAGGGTCACGGGAGAGCTACAATGAGCAGTTCTTC.

The genes are TRBV7-2 and TRBJ2-5; D may be TRBD1 or TRBD2 (6 bases each). V gave up 1 base and J gave up 5 bases, with 14 bases separating them. This CDR3 spans 15 amino acids. Germline CDR1 reads SGHTA; CDR2 reads FQGNSA. CDR3 amino acids: CASSLVRERGETQYF. The CDR3 DNA sequence: TGTGCCAGCAGCTTAGTTCGGGAGAGGGGGGAGACCCAGTACTTC.

The V gene is TRBV11-3, the J gene TRBJ2-5; 13 bases match TRBD2. With V trimmed by 1 base and J by 1 base, 3 bases remained unmatched. CDR3 length: 17 residues. CDR1 is SGHNT and CDR2 is YENEEA in the germline V gene. The CDR3 here is CASSLGGLAGSQETQYF. In DNA, the CDR3 is TGTGCCAGCAGCTTAGGGGGACTAGCGGGATCCCAAGAGACCCAGTACTTC. The entire variable domain, with the rest obtained from reference TRBV11-3 and TRBJ2-5, is as follows: EAGVVQSPRYKIIEKKQPVAFWCNPISGHNTLYWYLQNLGQGPELLIRYENEEAVDDSQLPKDRFSAERLKGVDSTLKIQPAELGDSAVYLCASSLGGLAGSQETQYFGPGTRLLVL.

The gene calls are TRBV15 and TRBJ1-2, with D unclear. Germline assignment: CDR1 LNHNV and CDR2 YYDKDF (reference sequence). Between the trimmed V and J ends, which lost 4 bases and 2 bases, there was a span of 11 bases. The CDR3 is made up of 14 amino acids. CDR3: CATSKVSENYGYTF. The CDR3 DNA sequence: TGTGCCACCAGCAAGGTGTCAGAAAACTATGGCTACACCTTC.

Of note for this clone: This sample includes further DNA sequences coding for the same CDR3. V is TRBV27 and J is TRBJ1-2; D uncertain. Germline V gene lookup returns CDR1 MNHEY and CDR2 SMNVEV (reference sequence). The CDR3 totals 13 residues. Trimming removed 4 bases at V and 4 bases at J, with 10 bases between. The CDR3: CASSSRAGYGYTF. Here the CDR3 DNA reads TGTGCCAGCAGTTCGAGGGCTGGCTATGGCTACACCTTC.

The gene calls are TRBV28 and TRBJ2-7; the match to TRBD1 covers 9 bases. The CDR3 totals 14 residues. Trimming took 6 bases from V and 7 from J; bases not matched to a gene: 10. Germline lookup yields CDR1 MDHEN and CDR2 SYDVKM. This CDR3 is CASSTGTGFFEQYF. CDR3 nucleotide sequence: TGTGCCAGCAGCACCGGGACAGGGTTTTTTGAGCAGTACTTC. The whole variable domain, remainder taken from reference TRBV28 and TRBJ2-7, is DVKVTQSSRYLVKRTGEKVFLECVQDMDHENMFWYRQDPGLGLRLIYFSYDVKMKEKGDIPEGYSVSREKKERFSLILESASTNQTSMYLCASSTGTGFFEQYFGPGTRLTVT.

A few counts support this clone. This sample includes further DNA sequences coding for the same CDR3. The rearrangement links TRBV7-9 to TRBJ1-5; D unclear. V was pared by 1 base and J by 5 bases, with 6 bases between. The CDR3 length is 13 residues. Germline V gives CDR1 SEHNR, CDR2 FQNEAQ (reference sequence). The CDR3 DNA reads TGTGCCAGCAGCTTAGGACGGGATCAGCCCCAGCATTTT. It is translated as CASSLGRDQPQHF. The full variable domain, in which reference TRBV7-9 and TRBJ1-5 provide the parts outside the CDR3, is DTGVSQNPRHKITKRGQNVTFRCDPISEHNRLYWYRQTLGQGPEFLTYFQNEAQLEKSRLLSDRFSAERPKGSFSTLEIQRTEQGDSAMYLCASSLGRDQPQHFGDGTRLSIL.